A single sample gave rise to the 17 T cell receptor beta chains below, sequenced in a study of identical twins. TCRdb itself ran the 5' RACE reads through MiXCR, one entry per CDR3 protein. The repertoire includes some 250,000 distinct CDR3 sequences, 9.5% to 15% of them detected once, and around 4% sits in the top ten. This same sample was also taken into another study, of yellow fever vaccine responses in identical twins.

Sequenced material: memory (CD45RO+) T cells sorted from blood. These receptors were taken from a woman between 18 and 29 years old in good health.

This chain uses TRBV6-1 with TRBJ2-3; TRBD2 agrees at 7 bases. Germline CDR1 is MNHNS and CDR2 is SASEGT. V shed 4 bases and J 1 base; nucleotides not matched to a gene: 8. The CDR3 loop spans 16 amino acids. CDR3 residues: CASSAVPSGGTDTQYF. The DNA of the CDR3 is TGTGCCAGCAGTGCCGTACCTAGCGGAGGCACAGATACGCAGTATTTT.

This clonotype was found many times. This chain links TRBV10-3 with TRBJ1-4; 8 positions agree with TRBD1. CDR3 length: 14 amino acids. Germline assignment: CDR1 ENHRY and CDR2 SYGVKD. With V trimmed by 8 bases and J by 0 bases, 2 bases remained unmatched. In DNA form, the CDR3 reads TGTGCCATCTCACAGGGGGCAACTAATGAAAAACTGTTTTTT. Amino acid sequence: CAISQGATNEKLFF.

CDR3 nucleotides: TGCAGTGCTTGGACTAGCGGGAGGGACAATGAGCAGTTCTTC. Encoded protein: CSAWTSGRDNEQFF. The gene calls are TRBV20-1 and TRBJ2-1, with 15 positions matching TRBD2. CDR3 length: 14 amino acids. Germline CDR1 reads DFQATT; CDR2 reads SNEGSKA (reference sequence). V shed 5 bases, J shed 5 bases, and the junction held 1 base outside the gene matches.

The chain carries TRBV6-2 or TRBV6-3 and TRBJ2-5; no definite D call. The V end lost 4 bases, the J end lost 2 bases, and 8 bases lay between the germline ends. The germline CDR1 and CDR2 sequences are MNHEY and SVGEGT. The length of the CDR3 is 13 residues. The CDR3 bases are TGTGCCAGCAGTTTGGAGTCGCAAGAGACCCAGTACTTC. It codes for CASSLESQETQYF.

This clonotype has more than one count but fewer than ten. This chain joins TRBV7-2 and TRBJ2-4; D uncertain. Germline values: CDR1 SGHTA, CDR2 FQGNSA. The V end lost 1 base, the J end lost 16 bases, and 14 bases lay between the germline ends. The CDR3 is 12 residues long. CDR3 amino acids: CASSLGAPQPYF. The CDR3 DNA is TGTGCCAGCAGCTTAGGAGCTCCTCAACCCTACTTC.

This chain links TRBV6-4 with TRBJ2-3, with D unresolved. The V gene lost 3 bases and the J gene lost 14 bases, with 24 bases spanning the gap. CDR3 length: 15 residues. CDR1 and CDR2 (germline): MRHNA, SNTAGT. CDR3 in DNA: TGTGCCAGCAGTGATTCCCGCTCTCATAGCCACGCGCGGTATTTT. This encodes CASSDSRSHSHARYF.

The chain employs TRBV6-2 or TRBV6-3 and TRBJ2-6, with 10 bases matching TRBD1. Germline V gene lookup returns CDR1 MNHEY and CDR2 SVGEGT. The V gene end was trimmed by 3 bases and the J gene end by 1 base; junction bases not matched to a gene: 12. The CDR3 runs 20 residues. In DNA, the CDR3 is TGTGCCAGCAGTTATCGGCTTGGAGACAGGGGGCAATCTGGGGCCAACGTCCTGACTTTC. It specifies CASSYRLGDRGQSGANVLTF.

This clonotype occurred a few times. The chain has TRBV4-3 and TRBJ2-5; 13 positions match TRBD2. CDR1 LGHNA and CDR2 YSLEER come from the germline V gene. V dropped 3 bases and J dropped 1; count of bases not matched to a gene: 5. The CDR3 runs to 17 residues. The CDR3 region is CASSQGLAGILQETQYF. DNA of the CDR3: TGCGCCAGCAGCCAGGGACTAGCGGGGATACTCCAAGAGACCCAGTACTTC.

This clonotype was counted a few times. The V call is TRBV20-1, the J call TRBJ2-2; the D call may be TRBD1 or TRBD2 (5 bases each). The CDR3 covers 14 residues. V dropped 4 bases and J dropped 2 bases, with 11 bases sitting between them. Germline loops: CDR1 DFQATT, CDR2 SNEGSKA (reference sequence). The CDR3 region has the DNA TGCAGTGCTACCGGGACGGATAACACCGGGGAGCTGTTTTTT. It specifies CSATGTDNTGELFF.

In its sample, this clonotype was seen many times. The chain is built from TRBV20-1 and TRBJ2-5; D is unclear. V was clipped by 6 bases and J by 5 bases, with 13 bases between them. CDR1 is DFQATT and CDR2 is SNEGSKA in the germline V gene (reference sequence). This CDR3 is 12 amino acids long. CDR3 loop: CSAGRLAETQYF. The CDR3 coding sequence is TGCAGTGCAGGGCGACTCGCGGAGACCCAGTACTTC.

This clonotype was counted only a few times. The J gene is TRBJ1-1, the V gene TRBV15; D is uncertain. Germline CDR1 and CDR2: LNHNV and YYDKDF (reference sequence). CDR3 length: 13 residues. V lost 6 bases to trimming and J lost 1 base, with 9 bases between them. The CDR3 nucleotides are TGTGCCACCAGACGGACGGAGAACACTGAAGCTTTCTTT. It encodes CATRRTENTEAFF.

This chain connects TRBV5-6 to TRBJ2-3; TRBD1 agrees at 7 bases. There are 12 residues in the CDR3. Germline CDR1 and CDR2: SGHDT and YYEEEE. The V segment lost 4 bases and the J segment 11 bases; nucleotides outside the gene matches: 7. The CDR3 spells CASSETGTEQYF. As DNA, the CDR3 is TGTGCCAGCAGCGAAACCGGGACAGAGCAGTATTTT. The full variable domain, completed using reference TRBV5-6 and TRBJ2-3, is DAGVTQSPTHLIKTRGQQVTLRCSPKSGHDTVSWYQQALGQGPQFIFQYYEEEERQRGNFPDRFSGHQFPNYSSELNVNALLLGDSALYLCASSETGTEQYFGPGTRLTVL.

The chain joins TRBV27 to TRBJ2-1, with D possibly being TRBD1 (5 bases). Trimming removed 7 bases at V and 4 bases at J, with 20 bases between. Germline CDR1 and CDR2: MNHEY and SMNVEV (reference sequence). The CDR3 is 16 residues long. The CDR3 loop is CASTPSLAGRYNEQFF. The CDR3 bases are TGTGCCAGCACGCCCTCCCTGGCAGGGCGATACAATGAGCAGTTCTTC.

This chain links TRBV20-1 with TRBJ2-3; maybe TRBD1 (6 bases). V gave up 0 bases and J gave up 2 bases, with 15 bases separating them. There are 16 residues in the CDR3. Germline values: CDR1 DFQATT, CDR2 SNEGSKA (reference sequence). The CDR3, as DNA: TGCAGTGCTAGAGATCCCTCGACAGGTAACACAGATACGCAGTATTTT. Encoded protein: CSARDPSTGNTDTQYF.

This clonotype was seen a handful of times. V and J are TRBV11-2 and TRBJ2-3; 13 nucleotides line up with TRBD2. The CDR3 runs 16 residues. Germline V lookup: CDR1 SGHAT, CDR2 FQNNGV. The trim removed 1 base at V and 4 bases at J, leaving 2 bases unmatched. Written as DNA, the CDR3 is TGTGCCAGCAGCTTAGGACTAGCGGGAGGTGCAGATACGCAGTATTTT. Its translation is CASSLGLAGGADTQYF.

This clonotype came up many times. CDR3 protein: CASSVGAGGRGSYNEQFF. CDR3 bases: TGTGCCAGCAGTGTAGGAGCGGGAGGGAGAGGGTCCTACAATGAGCAGTTCTTC. The chain has TRBV2 and TRBJ2-1; 10 bases are a match to TRBD2. The ends lost 4 bases at V and 1 base at J; junction bases unmatched: 10. This CDR3 has 18 amino acids. The germline V gene has CDR1 SNHLY and CDR2 FYNNEI. Supplemented by reference TRBV2 and TRBJ2-1, the full variable domain reads EPEVTQTPSHQVTQMGQEVILRCVPISNHLYFYWYRQILGQKVEFLVSFYNNEISEKSEIFDDQFSVERPDGSNFTLKIRSTKLEDSAMYFCASSVGAGGRGSYNEQFFGPGTRLTVL.

For the CDR3, the DNA is TGTGCCAGCAGTTACGGTCAGGATGAGCAGTTCTTC. This codes for CASSYGQDEQFF. This rearrangement joins TRBV6-5 to TRBJ2-1; no definite D call. CDR3 length: 12 residues. The V gene's germline CDR1 is MNHEY and CDR2 SVGAGI. The V gene lost 2 bases and the J gene lost 8 bases, with 7 bases spanning the gap.